This T cell receptor beta chain was sequenced during a study of tumor-infiltrating lymphocytes in primary liver carcinoma. A note on this clonotype: Its antigen is unidentified. A much larger clone differs from this one at a single base, so this may be a read error.

RNA and DNA were co-extracted from roughly 20-30 mg of unsorted bulk tissue. Sampling of every tumor involved five separate regions. These included the tumor centre. The V and J ends lost 6 bases and 2 bases respectively, with 17 bases between them. CDR1 and CDR2 from the germline V gene are MDHEN and SYDVKM. This CDR3 comprises 15 residues. TCR beta cDNA was made from 400 to 500 ng total RNA with a constant-region primer. Three rounds of nested multiplex PCR with slightly modified ARM-PCR produced TCR beta libraries. Rounds one and two of PCR, each of 10 cycles, were primed with TRBV1-TRBV30 forward primers and a C-beta reverse primer. TCRdb fed the multiplex PCR reads into MiXCR, producing one record per CDR3 protein. The sample lists 100,000 to 150,000 distinct CDR3 sequences, around 64% occurring once. Study-level points and caveats: Merely some 7-24% of top clones spanned all five tumor regions.

The source is a woman in her fifties or sixties with primary liver carcinoma and hepatitis B virus infection. The chain joins TRBV28 to TRBJ2-7, with D possibly matching TRBD1 (7 bases). The sequenced sample consisted of liver tumor tissue from sampling region 3. Subset specified: tumor region T3, left-lateral pole. The CDR3 nucleotides are TGTGCCAGCAGGGAGGGGGCGGGGAGCCCCTACGAGCAGTACTTC. Amino acids: CASREGAGSPYEQYF.